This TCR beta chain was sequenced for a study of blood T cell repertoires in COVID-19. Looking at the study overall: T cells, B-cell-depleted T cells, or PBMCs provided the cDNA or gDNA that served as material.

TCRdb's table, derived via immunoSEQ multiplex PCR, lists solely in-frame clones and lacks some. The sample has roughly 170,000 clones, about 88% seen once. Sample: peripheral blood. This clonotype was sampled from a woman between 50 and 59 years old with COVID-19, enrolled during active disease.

CDR3 protein: CASSFDRKYEQYF. The DNA for the CDR3 is TGTGCCAGCAGTTTTGACAGGAAATACGAGCAGTACTTC. This chain uses TRBV27 with TRBJ2-7; a possible D gene is TRBD1 (6 bases). The CDR3 sequence is 13 residues long. The V gene's germline CDR1 is MNHEY and CDR2 SMNVEV (reference sequence). V was pared by 3 bases and J by 4 bases, with 10 bases between.